This TCR beta chain was obtained from a study of shared clonotypes between healthy human individuals. A remark on this clone: Its cognate antigen is unknown.

Notes on the study in general: Clonotype sharing across several donors was observed for around 5% of naive CD4 clonotypes.

TCRdb's copy holds only in-frame clones and misses some; the assay was immunoSEQ multiplex PCR. The table records some 1,900,000 clones, about 95% of them present only once. CD8 cells regarded as naive lacked CD45RO, were positively chosen for CCR7, and omitted terminally differentiated effector memory CD45RA+ cells. Germline-derived CDR1 and CDR2 are GTSNPN and SVGIG (reference sequence). The CDR3 has 15 amino acids. V shed 7 bases and J shed 1 base, with 19 bases lying between them. The specimen was naive CD8+ T cells sorted from blood. This rearrangement joins TRBV30 to TRBJ2-5, with a tentative D call TRBD2 (6 bases). This TCR came from a man between 18 and 35 years old in good health. For the CDR3, the DNA is TGTGCCTTTACCGAATCCGGCGGGGCCCAAGAGACCCAGTACTTC. Protein: CAFTESGGAQETQYF.